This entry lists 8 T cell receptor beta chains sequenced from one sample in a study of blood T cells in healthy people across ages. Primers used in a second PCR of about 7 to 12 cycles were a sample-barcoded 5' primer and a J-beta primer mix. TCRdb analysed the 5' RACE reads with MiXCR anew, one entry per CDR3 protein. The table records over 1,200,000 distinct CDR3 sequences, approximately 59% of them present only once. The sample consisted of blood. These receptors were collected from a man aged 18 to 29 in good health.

CDR3 DNA: TGTGCCAGCAGTTTAGGGGAAGGAGGCGATGGCTACACCTTC. Its translation is CASSLGEGGDGYTF. V gene TRBV12-3 or TRBV12-4 combines with J gene TRBJ1-2; D unresolved. V lost 1 base to trimming and J lost 6 bases, with 12 bases between them. This CDR3 comprises 14 residues.

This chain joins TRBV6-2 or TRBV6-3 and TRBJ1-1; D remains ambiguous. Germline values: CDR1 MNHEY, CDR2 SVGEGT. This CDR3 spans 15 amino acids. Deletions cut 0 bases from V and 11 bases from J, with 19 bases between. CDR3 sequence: CASSYSTALGRRAFF. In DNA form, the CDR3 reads TGTGCCAGCAGTTACTCGACGGCACTCGGGCGTAGGGCTTTCTTT.

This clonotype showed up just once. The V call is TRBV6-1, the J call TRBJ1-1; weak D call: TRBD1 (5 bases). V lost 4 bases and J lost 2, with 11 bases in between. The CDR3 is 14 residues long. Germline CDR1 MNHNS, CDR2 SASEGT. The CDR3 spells CASSGGTVNTEAFF. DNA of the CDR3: TGTGCCAGCAGTGGCGGGACGGTAAACACTGAAGCTTTCTTT.

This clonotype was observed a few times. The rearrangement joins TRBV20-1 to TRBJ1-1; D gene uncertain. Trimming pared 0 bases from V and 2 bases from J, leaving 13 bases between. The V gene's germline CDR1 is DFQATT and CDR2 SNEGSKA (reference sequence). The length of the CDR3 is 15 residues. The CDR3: CSARDWFKGNTEAFF. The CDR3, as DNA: TGCAGTGCTAGAGATTGGTTTAAGGGCAACACTGAAGCTTTCTTT.

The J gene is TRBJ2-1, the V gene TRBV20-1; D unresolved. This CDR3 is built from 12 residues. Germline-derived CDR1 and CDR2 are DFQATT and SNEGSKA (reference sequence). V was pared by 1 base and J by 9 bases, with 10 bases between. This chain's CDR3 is CSARGLNGEQFF. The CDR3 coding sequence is TGCAGTGCTAGAGGTTTAAATGGTGAGCAGTTCTTC.

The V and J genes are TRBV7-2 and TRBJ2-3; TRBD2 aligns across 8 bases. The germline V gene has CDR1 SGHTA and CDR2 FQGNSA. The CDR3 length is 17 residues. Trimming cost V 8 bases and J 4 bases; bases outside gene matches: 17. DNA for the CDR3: TGTGCCAGCGGCTACCCCACCCGAAGGACTAGCTCAGATACGCAGTATTTT. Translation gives CASGYPTRRTSSDTQYF.

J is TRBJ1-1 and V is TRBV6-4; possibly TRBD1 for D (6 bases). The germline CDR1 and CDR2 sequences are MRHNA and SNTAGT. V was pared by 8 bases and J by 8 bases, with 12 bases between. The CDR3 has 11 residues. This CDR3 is CASGDGTEAFF. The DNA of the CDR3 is TGTGCCAGCGGAGACGGGACAGAAGCTTTCTTT.

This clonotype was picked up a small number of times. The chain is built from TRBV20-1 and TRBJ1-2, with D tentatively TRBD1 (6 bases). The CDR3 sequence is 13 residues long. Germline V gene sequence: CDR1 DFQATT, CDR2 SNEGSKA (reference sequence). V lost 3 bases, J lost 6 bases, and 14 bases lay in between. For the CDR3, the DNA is TGCAGTGCTAGCAACAGGGTTTTGGATGGCTACACCTTC. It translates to CSASNRVLDGYTF.